The 21 T cell receptor beta chains given below trace back to one sample, sequenced in a study of identical twins. Each CDR3 protein gets one entry after TCRdb re-called the 5' RACE reads with MiXCR. In the table there are around 1.7 million distinct CDR3 sequences, about 31% of which are singletons. Sequencing input: cord blood. The receptors were sampled from a newborn girl in good health.

The chain is built from TRBV6-1 and TRBJ2-7; possible D gene TRBD2, 5 bases. The CDR3 contains 12 residues. Trimming removed 6 bases at V and 2 bases at J, with 8 bases between. Germline V gives CDR1 MNHNS, CDR2 SASEGT. CDR3 region: CASREVAYEQYF. The DNA for the CDR3 is TGTGCCAGCAGGGAGGTAGCCTACGAGCAGTACTTC.

This clonotype was observed a few times. The gene calls are TRBV12-3 or TRBV12-4 and TRBJ1-4, with D possibly matching TRBD1 (5 bases). This CDR3 comprises 15 residues. V shed 2 bases and J shed 0 bases, with 7 bases lying between them. CDR3: CASSLRDSTNEKLFF. The CDR3 nucleotides read TGTGCCAGCAGTTTACGGGACTCAACTAATGAAAAACTGTTTTTT.

In this sample, this clonotype turned up a few times. V is TRBV5-1 and J is TRBJ2-3; D unclear. Germline lookup yields CDR1 SGHRS and CDR2 YFSETQ. Deletions cut 7 bases from V and 2 bases from J, with 8 bases between. The CDR3 is made up of 12 amino acids. CDR3 amino acids: CASGPDTDTQYF. CDR3 nucleotides: TGCGCCAGCGGTCCGGACACAGATACGCAGTATTTT.

The genes are TRBV5-1 and TRBJ1-1; 9 bases fit TRBD1. The CDR3 spans 15 residues. V lost 5 bases to trimming and J lost 1 base; unmatched junction nucleotides: 6. Germline CDR1 SGHRS, CDR2 YFSETQ. CDR3 protein: CASRRTGEANTEAFF. In DNA form, the CDR3 reads TGCGCCAGCAGAAGGACAGGGGAGGCGAACACTGAAGCTTTCTTT.

This CDR3 is CASSPPAPKQYF. The CDR3 DNA sequence: TGTGCCAGCAGCCCCCCTGCGCCCAAGCAGTACTTC. This chain connects TRBV9 to TRBJ2-5; D is uncertain. The CDR3 covers 12 residues. Trimming shortened V by 4 bases and J by 11 bases, and 15 bases separated the two germline ends. Germline assignment: CDR1 SGDLS and CDR2 YYNGEE.

V usage is TRBV20-1 and J usage is TRBJ2-7, with 13 bases fitting TRBD2. CDR3 length: 15 residues. Germline V gives CDR1 DFQATT, CDR2 SNEGSKA (reference sequence). V shed 4 bases and J 2 bases; nucleotides not matched to a gene: 5. Here the CDR3 reads CSAKKTSGGPYEQYF. CDR3 nucleotides: TGCAGTGCTAAAAAGACTAGCGGGGGGCCCTACGAGCAGTACTTC.

The gene calls are TRBV7-2 and TRBJ1-5, with TRBD1 matching 7 bases. Unmatched junction bases numbered 3, after V lost 1 base and J lost 0 bases. The CDR3 length is 16 residues. In germline, CDR1 is SGHTA, CDR2 FQGNSA. The DNA of the CDR3 is TGTGCCAGCAGCTTAGGTAGGGACAGTAGCAATCAGCCCCAGCATTTT. Translation: CASSLGRDSSNQPQHF.

This chain connects TRBV28 to TRBJ2-7; 8 nucleotides line up with TRBD2. Germline trimming cut 6 bases from V and 3 bases from J; bases unmatched to any gene: 10. Germline V gives CDR1 MDHEN, CDR2 SYDVKM. The CDR3 sequence is 15 residues long. DNA for the CDR3: TGTGCCAGCAGCCTTATGGGACTAGAATACTACGAGCAGTACTTC. Encoded protein: CASSLMGLEYYEQYF. The full variable domain, its missing parts supplied by reference TRBV28 and TRBJ2-7, is DVKVTQSSRYLVKRTGEKVFLECVQDMDHENMFWYRQDPGLGLRLIYFSYDVKMKEKGDIPEGYSVSREKKERFSLILESASTNQTSMYLCASSLMGLEYYEQYFGPGTRLTVT.

The J gene is TRBJ2-5, the V gene TRBV28, with D tentatively TRBD1 (6 bases). CDR1 and CDR2 (germline): MDHEN, SYDVKM. The V end was cut by 3 bases, the J end by 0 bases, with 11 bases between. The CDR3 extends over 15 amino acids. The chain's CDR3 is CASSFPGDNQETQYF. In DNA form, the CDR3 reads TGTGCCAGCAGTTTCCCAGGGGACAACCAAGAGACCCAGTACTTC.

The chain couples TRBV11-2 to TRBJ2-5, with TRBD2 matching over 9 bases. After removal of 4 bases from V and 8 bases from J, the junction contained 11 bases not matched to a gene. The germline V gene has CDR1 SGHAT and CDR2 FQNNGV. This CDR3 is 15 amino acids long. The CDR3 DNA sequence: TGTGCCAGCAGCTCGGCTAGCGGGGTTTGGGCAACCCAGTACTTC. This gives the protein CASSSASGVWATQYF.

The chain combines TRBV12-3 or TRBV12-4 with TRBJ2-3, with TRBD2 as a possible D gene (5 bases). The germline V and J ends were trimmed by 5 bases and 0 bases, with 18 bases remaining between them. The length of the CDR3 is 17 residues. The CDR3 DNA reads as TGTGCCAGCAGTCCCGGGGTGGGGAATTCTAGCACAGATACGCAGTATTTT. Translating it yields CASSPGVGNSSTDTQYF.

This clonotype was observed at least ten times. V and J are TRBV6-6 and TRBJ2-6; D is unresolved. The CDR3 has 14 amino acids. V dropped 2 bases and J dropped 3 bases, with 5 bases sitting between them. Germline V gives CDR1 MNHNY, CDR2 SVGAGI (reference sequence). CDR3 in amino acids: CASSYVGGANVLTF. The CDR3 bases are TGTGCCAGCAGTTACGTCGGTGGGGCCAACGTCCTGACTTTC.

V and J are TRBV29-1 and TRBJ2-3; TRBD2 is a possible D gene (5 bases). This CDR3 is built from 15 residues. The germline V and J ends were trimmed by 1 base and 3 bases, with 14 bases remaining between them. Germline loops: CDR1 SQVTM, CDR2 ANQGSEA. CDR3 nucleotide sequence: TGCAGCGTTGAAGGCTCCCGGGAATCAACAGATACGCAGTATTTT. Protein sequence: CSVEGSRESTDTQYF.

The table lists this clonotype with a few counts. V is TRBV27 and J is TRBJ2-5; D perhaps matches TRBD1 (5 bases). Germline V gene sequence: CDR1 MNHEY, CDR2 SMNVEV (reference sequence). The CDR3 runs 17 residues. V gave up 6 bases and J gave up 1 base, with 21 bases separating them. The chain's CDR3 is CASSSQGGFIRQETQYF. DNA of the CDR3: TGTGCCAGCAGCTCCCAGGGCGGTTTCATACGCCAAGAGACCCAGTACTTC.

This chain uses TRBV20-1 with TRBJ2-3; possibly TRBD1 for D (6 bases). V was cut by 3 bases and J by 3 bases, with 10 bases left in between. Germline CDR1 and CDR2: DFQATT and SNEGSKA (reference sequence). The CDR3 has 13 amino acids. CDR3 loop: CSASVGATDTQYF. DNA of the CDR3: TGCAGTGCTAGCGTGGGGGCGACAGATACGCAGTATTTT.

This clonotype was counted a few times. The CDR3 DNA is TGTGCCAGCAGCGTTGGGCAGGGGGCAGTTTACGAGCAGTACTTC. Translated: CASSVGQGAVYEQYF. This rearrangement joins TRBV12-3 or TRBV12-4 to TRBJ2-7, with 8 bases lining up with TRBD1. This CDR3 contains 15 residues. Losses at the gene ends were 6 bases for V and 4 bases for J; bases not matched to a gene: 11.

This clonotype was found a few times. The genes are TRBV27 and TRBJ2-2; D remains ambiguous. The CDR3 has 14 residues. Deletions cut 2 bases from V and 2 bases from J, with 6 bases between. CDR1 is MNHEY, CDR2 SMNVEV, per germline (reference sequence). In DNA, the CDR3 is TGTGCCAGCAGTTTACACTCAAACACCGGGGAGCTGTTTTTT. This gives the protein CASSLHSNTGELFF.

This clonotype was picked up many times. This chain joins TRBV29-1 and TRBJ1-2; the match to TRBD1 covers 7 bases. CDR1 SQVTM and CDR2 ANQGSEA come from the germline V gene. The CDR3 runs 19 residues. J gave up 1 base and V 3 bases, and 20 bases lay outside the gene matches. CDR3 DNA: TGCAGCGTTGATACGCTATACAGGGGCCACGGGACCGGTAACTATGGCTACACCTTC. Residues: CSVDTLYRGHGTGNYGYTF.

V is TRBV12-3 or TRBV12-4 and J is TRBJ2-1; 8 nucleotides match TRBD2. This CDR3 has 15 amino acids. V lost 5 bases to trimming and J lost 6 bases; unmatched junction nucleotides: 9. In DNA form, the CDR3 reads TGTGCCAGCAGTCGAGACTTGACTAGCGCCAATGAGCAGTTCTTC. Translated, it gives CASSRDLTSANEQFF.

This chain links TRBV20-1 with TRBJ2-3; D is ambiguous. V gave up 5 bases and J gave up 1 base, with 7 bases separating them. CDR1 DFQATT and CDR2 SNEGSKA come from the germline V gene (reference sequence). The CDR3 consists of 12 residues. CDR3 protein: CSAYEGTDTQYF. The DNA of the CDR3 is TGCAGTGCTTATGAAGGCACAGATACGCAGTATTTT.

In its sample, this clonotype was seen a few times. The V call is TRBV5-1, the J call TRBJ1-6; the D is unclear. The CDR3 totals 13 residues. The germline V and J ends were trimmed by 4 bases and 10 bases, with 12 bases remaining between them. From germline, CDR1 is SGHRS and CDR2 YFSETQ. CDR3 nucleotide sequence: TGCGCCAGCAGCCCCCACTTCAGCTCACCCCTCCACTTT. As protein: CASSPHFSSPLHF. Full variable domain (rest looked up from reference TRBV5-1 and TRBJ1-6): KAGVTQTPRYLIKTRGQQVTLSCSPISGHRSVSWYQQTPGQGLQFLFEYFSETQRNKGNFPGRFSGRQFSNSRSEMNVSTLELGDSALYLCASSPHFSSPLHFGNGTRLTVT.